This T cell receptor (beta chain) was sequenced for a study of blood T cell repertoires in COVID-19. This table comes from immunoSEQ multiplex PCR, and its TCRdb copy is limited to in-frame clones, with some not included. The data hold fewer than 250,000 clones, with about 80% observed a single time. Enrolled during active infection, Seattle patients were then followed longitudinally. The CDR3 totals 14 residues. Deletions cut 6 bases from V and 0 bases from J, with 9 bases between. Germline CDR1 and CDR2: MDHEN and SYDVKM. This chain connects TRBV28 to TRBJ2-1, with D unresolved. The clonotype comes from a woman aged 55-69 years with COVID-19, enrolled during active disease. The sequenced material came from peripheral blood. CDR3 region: CASSKQRSYNEQFF. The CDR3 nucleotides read TGTGCCAGCAGCAAACAACGCTCCTACAATGAGCAGTTCTTC. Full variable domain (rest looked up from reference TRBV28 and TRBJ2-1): DVKVTQSSRYLVKRTGEKVFLECVQDMDHENMFWYRQDPGLGLRLIYFSYDVKMKEKGDIPEGYSVSREKKERFSLILESASTNQTSMYLCASSKQRSYNEQFFGPGTRLTVL.